This T cell receptor (beta chain) was observed in a study of STAT5B mutations in CD4+ large granular lymphocyte leukemia (dated by TCRdb to 2022 to 2024). Describing the broader study: Among the healthy controls, the CDR3 'QG' motif was associated with a particular HLA allele. The study compared the TCRbeta repertoires of patients with CD4+ T-cell large granular lymphocyte leukemia against the TCRbeta repertoires of healthy blood donors. The purity of purified fractions was confirmed by flow cytometry on FACSCanto II or FACSVerse to exceed 95% among lymphocytes. General conclusions and limits of the study: The data were not HLA-matched, and the relatively small sample size could explain the higher clonality seen in CD4+ compared with CD8+ T-LGLL. Main leukemic clonotypes were private to each patient, although about a quarter of the main leukemic clonotypes were found at low frequency in the non-leukemic repertoires of other patients. Greater clonality appeared to be present in CD4-sorted patient repertoires than in healthy CD4+ repertoires, and the difference was retained after the putative leukemic clones were removed. Enrichment of TRBV06-family usage was observed among the top patient clones (8/27) relative to healthy controls (2/35).

The healthy controls were 35 or so blood donors, and the buffy coats of these donors were supplied by the Finnish Red Cross blood service. All TCR-sequenced material derived from peripheral blood: patient blood samples and healthy donor buffy coats. Ficoll-Hypaque gradient centrifugation was used to isolate peripheral blood mononuclear cells. Magnetic purification was used to isolate CD4+ cells from the buffy coats of the healthy controls. The Gentra Puregene Cell and Tissue kit was used to extract genomic DNA, and a Qubit 2.0 fluorometer was used to measure the amount of genomic DNA. Trimming removed 0 bases from V and 4 bases from J, leaving 12 bases between the germline ends. As encoded in the germline V gene (reference sequence), CDR1 is MNHNY while CDR2 is SVGAGI. The CDR3 measures 15 amino acids from cysteine to phenylalanine. Just the 45-base CDR3 DNA is kept, in frame starting at base 1. This clone was detected only a few times. Its target antigen remains unknown. The input lacks base qualities; no much larger clone sits a single base away.

The immunoSEQ assay at survey resolution was used to sequence TCRbeta rearrangements from genomic DNA. For the original study's pipeline: In the TCR sequencing data, the lowest productive clonotype frequency that could be detected was 2.59 x 10-5. Only productive TCRbeta rearrangements, defined as complete and in-frame sequences, were included in the analyses. Sample clonality was computed as Simpson clonality in the immunoSEQ Analyzer version 3.0. Clones were grouped by frequency into very rare, small, medium, large (1-20%) or hyperexpanded (>20%) categories. Generation probabilities were estimated with OLGA 1.2.3, V-gene circos plots were made with VDJtools, specificities were searched in VDJdb, and CDR3 motifs were identified with GLIPH. TCRdb re-hosts the immuneACCESS table, in-frame sequences only. Its copies lack some clones; in the studies checked, an unresolved V gene accounts for under half of them, and the cause for the rest is not known. V, J and clone size derive from that table, while D and trimming were established from the DNA sequence. The sample has some 35,000 clones on record, 65% to 80% of them singletons. The ten largest clones take up less than 2.5% of the sample.

This receptor was obtained from a human donor in good health. The sequenced sample consisted of CD4+ T cells from blood buffy coats. The V and J segments used are TRBV6-6 and TRBJ1-2; the D gene identity is not certain. The CDR3 region has the sequence CASSYSLGRGYGYTF. The DNA reads as follows: TGTGCCAGCAGTTACTCGTTGGGTCGAGGCTATGGCTACACCTTC.